The clone carrying this T cell receptor beta chain was seen at least ten times. Its antigen is still unknown. This CDR3 comprises 14 residues. The germline V gene encodes CDR1 DFQATT and CDR2 SNEGSKA (reference sequence). The ends lost 5 bases at V and 10 bases at J; junction bases unmatched: 14. This sample stems from a study of T cells in Graves' hyperthyroidism and ophthalmopathy. In the study overall: Staff took peripheral blood when the initial diagnosis was made, before any treatment began. Whole-study results and caveats: Among thyroid clonotypes expanded above 0.001, most also appeared in blood.

RNA transcripts served as the template for amplifying TCR beta CDR3 regions. The study used the HTBI primer set for a first-round RT-PCR of the TCR CDR3. TCRdb independently ran MiXCR on the multiplex PCR reads; one entry per CDR3 protein. The sample lists approximately 690,000 distinct CDR3 sequences; 14% were seen once. With duration under 3 months, ophthalmopathy was active: Clinical Activity Score at least 3, NOSPECS at least 4. Uncontrolled infection, other autoimmune disease, pregnancy or lactation led to exclusion. This chain connects TRBV20-1 to TRBJ1-1, with TRBD1 identical over 9 bases. The source is a woman in her forties or fifties with Graves' ophthalmopathy. Sequenced sample: blood. The CDR3 reads CSAELPGQGLRAFF. In DNA form, the CDR3 reads TGCAGTGCTGAACTACCGGGACAGGGATTACGAGCTTTCTTT.